The rows below give T cell receptor beta chains drawn from one sample of a study of blood T cell repertoires in COVID-19. Here immunoSEQ multiplex PCR was the method, and the copy in TCRdb shows in-frame clones only, minus some. In the table there are around 50,000 clones, roughly four fifths of which are singletons. Sequenced material: peripheral blood. The receptors stem from a man between 35 and 55 years old with acute or convalescent COVID-19. CDR3s include the opening cysteine and the closing phenylalanine or tryptophan. D genes are given only for firm matches. Size values are once, few and many counts, or a class for expanded clones, and some rows have none.

V: TRBV27
size: -
J: TRBJ2-5
D: -
CDR3: CASSLGGRQETQYF
DNA: TGTGCCAGCAGTTTAGGCGGGCGCCAAGAGACCCAGTACTTC

V: TRBV27
size: few
J: TRBJ1-2
D: -
CDR3: CASSGRGVGGYTF
DNA: TGTGCCAGCAGCGGCCGGGGGGTCGGGGGCTACACCTTC

V: TRBV29-1
size: -
J: TRBJ1-2
D: TRBD1
CDR3: CSVRDRGETNYGYTF
DNA: TGCAGCGTTCGGGACAGGGGGGAGACTAACTATGGCTACACCTTC

V: TRBV29-1
size: -
J: TRBJ1-3
D: -
CDR3: CSALSEGTGNTIYF
DNA: TGCAGCGCCCTTTCGGAGGGAACTGGAAACACCATATATTTT

V: TRBV18
size: -
J: TRBJ1-1
D: -
CDR3: CASSPTRGSTEAFF
DNA: TGTGCCAGCTCACCAACTCGGGGGAGCACTGAAGCTTTCTTT

V: TRBV5-8
size: -
J: TRBJ2-1
D: TRBD2
CDR3: CASSLARAGAHNEQFF
DNA: TGTGCCAGCAGCTTGGCGCGAGCGGGGGCCCACAATGAGCAGTTCTTC

V: TRBV2
size: -
J: TRBJ1-5
D: -
CDR3: CASSEIGGRQPQHF
DNA: TGTGCCAGCAGTGAAATTGGGGGCAGGCAGCCCCAGCATTTT

V: TRBV7-2
size: -
J: TRBJ2-7
D: TRBD1
CDR3: CASSSSGGGYEQYF
DNA: TGTGCCAGCAGCTCCTCAGGGGGTGGCTACGAGCAGTACTTC

V: TRBV2
size: -
J: TRBJ1-1
D: -
CDR3: CASSDWAMTEAFF
DNA: TGTGCCAGCAGTGACTGGGCGATGACTGAAGCTTTCTTT

V: TRBV3-1/TRBV3-2
size: -
J: TRBJ2-7
D: -
CDR3: CASSQEGQGYTYEQYF
DNA: TGTGCCAGCAGCCAAGAGGGGCAGGGCTATACCTACGAGCAGTACTTC

V: TRBV2
size: once
J: TRBJ2-2
D: -
CDR3: CASKSGANTGELFF
DNA: TGTGCCAGCAAGTCGGGGGCGAACACCGGGGAGCTGTTTTTT

V: TRBV7-3
size: few
J: TRBJ2-3
D: TRBD2
CDR3: CASSPAGGSTDTQYF
DNA: TGTGCCAGCAGCCCAGCGGGGGGTAGCACAGATACGCAGTATTTT

V: TRBV24-1
size: -
J: TRBJ2-3
D: TRBD1
CDR3: CATSDLLTGQGYTQYF
DNA: TGTGCCACCAGTGACCTTCTCACGGGACAGGGTTATACGCAGTATTTT

V: TRBV27
size: -
J: TRBJ2-3
D: TRBD1
CDR3: CASSLPGQGRDTQYF
DNA: TGTGCCAGCAGTTTACCGGGACAGGGTAGGGATACGCAGTATTTT

V: TRBV11-2
size: -
J: TRBJ2-5
D: -
CDR3: CASSFSEGQTQYF
DNA: TGTGCCAGCAGCTTCTCGGAGGGACAGACCCAGTACTTC

V: TRBV18
size: -
J: TRBJ2-7
D: -
CDR3: CASSPRPGQGIDEQYF
DNA: TGTGCCAGCTCACCCCGGCCCGGGCAGGGGATCGACGAGCAGTACTTC

V: TRBV20-1
size: once
J: TRBJ2-7
D: TRBD2
CDR3: CSASPVRETYEQYF
DNA: TGCAGTGCTAGTCCAGTGCGGGAGACCTACGAGCAGTACTTC

V: TRBV6-6
size: -
J: TRBJ1-4
D: -
CDR3: CASSAPGGRNEKLFF
DNA: TGTGCCAGCAGTGCTCCGGGAGGGCGTAATGAAAAACTGTTTTTT

V: TRBV9
size: once
J: TRBJ1-2
D: -
CDR3: CASSSQTVLPSHGYTF
DNA: TGTGCCAGCAGCTCCCAGACAGTCCTCCCCTCACATGGCTACACCTTC

V: TRBV7-2
size: -
J: TRBJ1-4
D: -
CDR3: CASSSRGGTYNEKLFF
DNA: TGTGCCAGCAGCTCCCGGGGCGGGACGTATAATGAAAAACTGTTTTTT

V: TRBV23-1
size: -
J: TRBJ1-5
D: TRBD1
CDR3: CASSVATGWYVLNQPQHF
DNA: TGCGCCAGCAGTGTGGCGACAGGGTGGTACGTGCTCAATCAGCCCCAGCATTTT

V: TRBV6-1
size: -
J: TRBJ1-2
D: -
CDR3: CASSEALYRVYTF
DNA: TGTGCCAGCAGTGAAGCGCTCTACAGGGTTTACACCTTC

V: TRBV18
size: -
J: TRBJ1-1
D: TRBD1
CDR3: CASSFNRGNTEAFF
DNA: TGTGCCAGCTCATTCAACAGGGGGAACACTGAAGCTTTCTTT

V: TRBV6-2/TRBV6-3
size: -
J: TRBJ1-5
D: TRBD1
CDR3: CASSYGTARPQHF
DNA: TGTGCCAGCAGTTACGGGACAGCCCGGCCCCAGCATTTT

V: TRBV29-1
size: once
J: TRBJ1-1
D: -
CDR3: CSVVRGADHTEAFF
DNA: TGCAGCGTTGTTCGGGGGGCGGATCACACTGAAGCTTTCTTT

V: TRBV25-1
size: -
J: TRBJ2-5
D: -
CDR3: CASSETGWETQYF
DNA: TGTGCCAGCAGCGAAACAGGGTGGGAGACCCAGTACTTC